This paragraph reports one T cell receptor (beta chain). Treatment indicated: randomized to nivolumab then ipilimumab (arm A) or the reverse (arm B). None of the patients previously received DNA-damaging chemotherapy. PBMC sorting kept live CD3+CD8+ cells without CD19 or CD56. The data were produced by immunoSEQ multiplex PCR, yet TCRdb's version contains in-frame clones alone and is incomplete. The data show around 21,000 clones, roughly 82% seen once. Germline CDR1 and CDR2: MGHRA and YSYEKL. With 4 bases clipped from V and 4 bases from J, the junction kept 14 bases outside the gene matches. The CDR3 consists of 17 residues. This sample was taken from a study of sequential checkpoint blockade in melanoma. About the study: Randomization was 1:1 between first-line nivolumab→ipilimumab and ipilimumab→nivolumab. Both treatment sequences were followed by maintenance nivolumab.

The sample was CD8+ T cells sorted from blood (inferred from file names), taken from a patient given nivolumab and ipilimumab in sequence. The sequence derives from a human donor with melanoma. This chain joins TRBV4-1 and TRBJ2-5; TRBD2 matches at 8 bases. The chain's CDR3 is CASSPGSGLASAETQYF. The CDR3 DNA follows: TGCGCCAGCAGCCCCGGTTCTGGACTAGCATCGGCAGAGACCCAGTACTTC.